The rows below give T cell receptor beta chains drawn from one sample of a study of response to subunit inactivated influenza vaccine. TCRdb itself ran the RT-PCR reads through MiXCR, one entry per CDR3 protein. The sample has about 160,000 distinct CDR3 sequences, around 10% seen once. Sequencing used CD8+ T cells sorted from PBMCs, obtained 23 months after vaccination. Every receptor here comes from a man aged 45 to 75 who received an inactivated influenza vaccine. CDR3s include the opening cysteine and the closing phenylalanine or tryptophan. A D gene is named only where the DNA matches it firmly. Some rows mark clone size as missing; the rest say once, few, many or name a class of expanded clone.

j_gene	v_gene	abundance	d_gene	CDR3aa	CDR3nt
TRBJ2-1	TRBV9	-	TRBD2	CASSVRDGGDGYNEQFF	TGTGCCAGCAGCGTCCGGGATGGGGGGGACGGGTACAATGAGCAGTTCTTC
TRBJ2-3	TRBV4-1	few	-	CASSRDSLRDTQYF	TGCGCCAGCAGCCGGGACTCCTTAAGAGATACGCAGTATTTT
TRBJ2-3	TRBV9	-	-	CASSVAQLEDTQYF	TGTGCCAGCAGCGTAGCCCAGCTCGAGGATACGCAGTATTTT
TRBJ2-3	TRBV5-5	few	TRBD2	CASSWGLAGPTDTQYF	TGTGCCAGCAGCTGGGGACTAGCGGGGCCCACAGATACGCAGTATTTT
TRBJ2-3	TRBV28	many	TRBD2	CASSLGLAGETDTQYF	TGTGCCAGCAGTTTAGGGCTAGCGGGGGAAACAGATACGCAGTATTTT
TRBJ2-7	TRBV3-1	few	TRBD2	CASSQEAGEGYEQYF	TGTGCCAGCAGCCAAGAGGCGGGGGAGGGGTACGAGCAGTACTTC
TRBJ2-3	TRBV20-1	-	-	CSARWVSDTQYF	TGCAGTGCTAGATGGGTTTCAGATACGCAGTATTTT
TRBJ1-2	TRBV11-2	-	-	CASSLLGSGYGYTF	TGTGCCAGCAGCTTATTAGGATCGGGCTATGGCTACACCTTC
TRBJ2-2	TRBV12-3/TRBV12-4	-	-	CASSPGGRKGQLFF	TGTGCCAGCAGTCCCGGGGGGCGGAAGGGACAGCTGTTTTTT
TRBJ1-1	TRBV10-2	-	TRBD1	CASSEDGQGNTEAFF	TGCGCCAGCAGTGAAGACGGACAGGGGAACACTGAAGCTTTCTTT
TRBJ1-3	TRBV15	-	-	CATTERSSGNTIYF	TGTGCCACCACTGAAAGGAGCTCTGGAAACACCATATATTTT
TRBJ2-7	TRBV5-1	-	-	CASSFHQGYEQYF	TGCGCCAGCAGCTTCCATCAGGGTTACGAGCAGTACTTC
TRBJ2-4	TRBV24-1	-	TRBD1	CATRARQGPDLAKNIQYF	TGTGCCACCCGAGCTCGACAGGGTCCAGATCTAGCCAAAAACATTCAGTACTTC
TRBJ2-1	TRBV6-2/TRBV6-3	many	TRBD2	CASSPTSGGYNEQFF	TGTGCCAGCAGCCCGACTAGCGGGGGTTACAATGAGCAGTTCTTC
TRBJ2-7	TRBV10-3	many	TRBD2	CAIRGVTSGLYEQYF	TGTGCCATCAGAGGGGTGACTAGCGGGCTCTACGAGCAGTACTTC
TRBJ1-5	TRBV14	few	-	CASSQVHNQPQHF	TGTGCCAGCAGCCAAGTTCATAATCAGCCCCAGCATTTT
TRBJ2-7	TRBV13	-	TRBD2	CASSPEGLAGPYEQYF	TGTGCCAGCAGCCCCGAAGGACTAGCGGGTCCCTACGAGCAGTACTTC
TRBJ2-1	TRBV6-2/TRBV6-3	few	TRBD2	CASTILAGGPNEQFF	TGTGCCAGCACCATACTAGCGGGAGGGCCAAATGAGCAGTTCTTC
TRBJ2-5	TRBV11-1	few	-	CASSLAGGAAGETQYF	TGTGCCAGCAGCTTAGCAGGGGGGGCTGCAGGAGAGACCCAGTACTTC